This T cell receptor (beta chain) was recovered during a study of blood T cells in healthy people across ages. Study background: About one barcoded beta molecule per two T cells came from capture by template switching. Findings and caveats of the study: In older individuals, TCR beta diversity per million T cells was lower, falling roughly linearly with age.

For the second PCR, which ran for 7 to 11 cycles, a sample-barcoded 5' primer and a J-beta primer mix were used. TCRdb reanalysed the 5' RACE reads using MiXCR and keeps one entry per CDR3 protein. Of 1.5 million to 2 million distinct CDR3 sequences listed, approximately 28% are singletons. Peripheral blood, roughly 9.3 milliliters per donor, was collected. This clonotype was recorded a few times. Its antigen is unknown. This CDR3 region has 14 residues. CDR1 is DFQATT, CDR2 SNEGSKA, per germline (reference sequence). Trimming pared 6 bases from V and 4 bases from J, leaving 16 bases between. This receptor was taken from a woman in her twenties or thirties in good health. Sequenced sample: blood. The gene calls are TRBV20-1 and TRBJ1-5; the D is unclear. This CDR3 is CSAANPGRNQPQHF. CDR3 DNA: TGCAGTGCGGCCAACCCTGGTCGGAATCAGCCCCAGCATTTT.